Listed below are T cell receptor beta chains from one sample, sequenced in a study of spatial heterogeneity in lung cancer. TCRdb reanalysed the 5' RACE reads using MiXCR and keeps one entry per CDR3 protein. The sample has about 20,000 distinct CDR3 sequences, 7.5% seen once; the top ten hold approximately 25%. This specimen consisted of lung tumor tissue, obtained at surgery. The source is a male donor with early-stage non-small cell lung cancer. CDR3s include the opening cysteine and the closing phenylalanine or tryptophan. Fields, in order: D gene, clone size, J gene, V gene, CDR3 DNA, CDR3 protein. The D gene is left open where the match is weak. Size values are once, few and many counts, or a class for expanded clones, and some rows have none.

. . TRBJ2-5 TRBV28 TGTGCCAGCAGTTTAGGTCAGAGCGGACAAGAGACCCAGTACTTC CASSLGQSGQETQYF
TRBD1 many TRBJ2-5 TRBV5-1 TGCGCCAGCAGCTCCCAGGGGGCCTACCAAGAGACCCAGTACTTC CASSSQGAYQETQYF
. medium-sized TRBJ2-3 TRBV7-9 TGTGCCAGCAGCTTAAACCAGGCCGCGCAGTATTTT CASSLNQAAQYF
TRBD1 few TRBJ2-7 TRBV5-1 TGCGCCAGCAGCCTCCGGGACAGCTCCTACGAGCAGTACTTC CASSLRDSSYEQYF
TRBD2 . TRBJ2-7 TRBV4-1 TGCGCCAGCAGCCAAGTTTACCGGGACTACGAGCAGGACTACGAGCAGTACTTC CASSQVYRDYEQDYEQYF
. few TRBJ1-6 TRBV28 TGTGCCAGCAGTTTGTGGACACTCAATAATTCACCCCTCCACTTT CASSLWTLNNSPLHF
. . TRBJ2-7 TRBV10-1 TGCGCCAGCAGTGAGTCCCGGAGTCAAAGGCCCTACGAGCAGTACTTC CASSESRSQRPYEQYF
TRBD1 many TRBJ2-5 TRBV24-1 TGTGCCACCAGTGACACTACAGGGGAGCAGACCCAGTACTTC CATSDTTGEQTQYF
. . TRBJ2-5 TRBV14 TGTGCCAGCAGCCGGGCCAACTACCAAGAGACCCAGTACTTC CASSRANYQETQYF
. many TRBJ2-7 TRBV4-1 TGCGCCAGCAGCCAAGAGGGGGGGCTCGCCTACGAGCAGTACTTC CASSQEGGLAYEQYF